This TCR beta chain came from a study of shared T cell receptors in the human thymus. TCRdb's table, derived via immunoSEQ multiplex PCR, lists solely in-frame clones and lacks some. The repertoire holds hundreds of thousands of clones, around 89% seen once, with about 0.01% in the top ten. The CDR3 runs 16 residues. V was pared by 1 base and J by 1 base, with 5 bases of the junction left unmatched. Per the germline V gene, CDR1 is LGHNA and CDR2 is YNFKEQ. The same sample was also studied in work on human thymus T cells. That paper states: Related research described thymic repertoires that were highly overlapping among unrelated individuals.

Sequenced: thymocytes. The sequence derives from a boy in the first two years of life with a congenital heart defect. The V and J genes are TRBV4-2 and TRBJ2-3; 7 positions match TRBD2. As DNA, the CDR3 is TGTGCCAGCAGCCAAGCTGCTAGCGGACGCACAGATACGCAGTATTTT. Translated: CASSQAASGRTDTQYF.